This TCR beta chain stems from a study of T cell repertoires in cytomegalovirus infection. Study as a whole: Indications of both CMV infection and matching HLA type were provided by public TCR beta signatures.

In the case of this clonotype: Antigen specificity is unknown.

TCRdb ran MiXCR on the reads and lists one entry per CDR3 protein. The sample records 150,000 to 200,000 distinct CDR3 sequences, 28% being singletons. Notes on the study in general: Summed frequency of public TCR beta families distinguished CMV carriers with the relevant HLA. There were HLA-C-restricted CMV-specific TCR beta clonotypes dominating the ex vivo response.

The germline CDR1 and CDR2 sequences are MGHDK and SYGVNS. The ends were cut back, 0 bases at V and 0 bases at J, with 9 bases in the middle. The CDR3 is made up of 15 amino acids. What was sequenced was PBMCs. The source is a human donor in good health (CMV status not recorded). Some clones in this sample may be carry-over from other donors' samples. This chain joins TRBV25-1 and TRBJ2-7; D ambiguous. CDR3 in amino acids: CASSEYRASSYEQYF. CDR3 DNA: TGTGCCAGCAGTGAATATAGAGCGAGCTCCTACGAGCAGTACTTC.